This passage covers 2 T cell receptor beta chains from one sample sequenced in a study of beta chain features in type 1 diabetes. The isolated RNA, all of it, was reverse transcribed, so expressed TCRB transcripts were what got sequenced. Here immunoSEQ multiplex PCR was the method, and the copy in TCRdb shows in-frame clones only, minus some. Of 300,000 to 400,000 clones listed, roughly an eighth are singletons. Input material: naive CD4+ T cells from blood. The receptors come from a man aged 18 to 30 in good health.

The V and J genes are TRBV6-5 and TRBJ1-1; D remains unclear. The germline V and J ends were trimmed by 5 bases and 6 bases, with 16 bases remaining between them. CDR1 is MNHEY, CDR2 SVGAGI, per germline. CDR3 length equals 14 residues. Here the CDR3 reads CASSRSREIAEAFF. CDR3 bases: TGTGCCAGCAGTCGGAGTAGGGAGATCGCTGAAGCTTTCTTT.

There are a few counts of this clone. The gene calls are TRBV5-8 and TRBJ2-7; D gene uncertain. Germline lookup yields CDR1 SGHTS and CDR2 YDEGEE. This CDR3 is 12 amino acids long. V was trimmed by 3 bases and J by 3 bases, leaving 7 bases between them. The CDR3 region has the DNA TGTGCCAGCAGCTCTCGGTTCTACGAGCAGTACTTC. This codes for CASSSRFYEQYF.